Presented here are 29 T cell receptor beta chains from one specimen sequenced in a study of blood T cell repertoires in COVID-19. The method was immunoSEQ multiplex PCR; TCRdb's version includes in-frame clones alone and lacks a portion of them. This table holds some 300,000 clones, about nine tenths found once. Sequencing was done on a sample of peripheral blood. The receptors come from a woman aged 45-65 years with COVID-19, enrolled during active disease.

The rearrangement joins TRBV12-3 or TRBV12-4 to TRBJ2-7; no reliable D call. V was trimmed by 5 bases and J by 6 bases, leaving 8 bases between them. The CDR3 has 11 residues. The CDR3 DNA sequence: TGTGCCAGCAGTCTGCCCGGCGAGCAGTACTTC. This translates into CASSLPGEQYF.

The chain carries TRBV7-3 and TRBJ2-5; TRBD2 matches 8 bases. Germline CDR1 is SGHTA and CDR2 is FQGTGA. J lost 1 base, V lost 5 bases, and 6 bases had no gene match. The CDR3 loop spans 15 amino acids. CDR3 loop: CASSQAGGLQETQYF. DNA for the CDR3: TGTGCCAGCAGCCAGGCGGGGGGCCTCCAAGAGACCCAGTACTTC.

The chain is built from TRBV7-2 and TRBJ2-5, with D perhaps TRBD1 (5 bases). CDR3 length equals 13 residues. The germline gives CDR1 SGHTA, CDR2 FQGNSA. V was clipped by 4 bases and J by 5 bases, with 11 bases between them. CDR3 sequence reads: CASSSQGAETQYF. DNA for the CDR3: TGTGCCAGCAGCTCCCAGGGTGCCGAGACCCAGTACTTC.

The chain recombines TRBV3-1 (or the pseudogene TRBV3-2) with TRBJ2-2; tentatively, D is TRBD2 (6 bases). Germline V gene lookup returns CDR1 LGHDT and CDR2 YNNKEL (reference sequence). The V and J ends lost 1 base and 7 bases respectively, with 13 bases between them. The CDR3 loop spans 15 amino acids. The CDR3: CASSQAPGVVGELFF. The CDR3 DNA sequence: TGTGCCAGCAGCCAAGCACCGGGAGTGGTCGGGGAGCTGTTTTTT.

The genes are TRBV7-2 and TRBJ2-3; no reliable D call. CDR1 SGHTA and CDR2 FQGNSA come from the germline V gene. This CDR3 spans 15 amino acids. The germline V and J ends were trimmed by 0 bases and 2 bases, with 9 bases remaining between them. CDR3 protein: CASSLAGRNTDTQYF. CDR3 nucleotide sequence: TGTGCCAGCAGCTTAGCGGGCAGGAACACAGATACGCAGTATTTT.

The chain employs TRBV19 and TRBJ2-1; 7 bases match TRBD2. Germline assignment: CDR1 LNHDA and CDR2 SQIVND (reference sequence). V lost 8 bases, J lost 2 bases, and 9 bases stayed unmatched. The CDR3 consists of 15 residues. CDR3: CASSWGGGTYNEQFF. The CDR3 nucleotides are TGTGCCAGTTCCTGGGGGGGAGGGACCTACAATGAGCAGTTCTTC.

The chain combines TRBV2 with TRBJ2-3; 13 nucleotides align to TRBD2. V shed 6 bases and J 3 bases; nucleotides not matched to a gene: 3. Germline V lookup: CDR1 SNHLY, CDR2 FYNNEI. CDR3 length: 15 amino acids. In DNA, the CDR3 is TGTGCCAGCAGCCCGACTAGCGGGAGGACAGATACGCAGTATTTT. It encodes CASSPTSGRTDTQYF.

This sequence joins TRBV5-1 and TRBJ2-7; D possibly corresponds to TRBD1 (6 bases). Germline assignment: CDR1 SGHRS and CDR2 YFSETQ. CDR3 length equals 15 residues. V was cut by 0 bases and J by 3 bases, with 13 bases left in between. CDR3 in amino acids: CASSLEQGYLYEQYF. Written as DNA, the CDR3 is TGCGCCAGCAGCTTGGAACAGGGTTACCTCTACGAGCAGTACTTC.

The chain recombines TRBV10-3 with TRBJ1-2, with 8 nucleotides matching TRBD1. Germline V gene data show CDR1 as ENHRY and CDR2 as SYGVKD. Germline trimming cut 0 bases from V and 6 bases from J; bases unmatched to any gene: 6. The CDR3 contains 15 residues. CDR3 in DNA: TGTGCCATCAGTGAGTCCGGTCAGGGGGCAAATGGCTACACCTTC. Translating it yields CAISESGQGANGYTF.

On this clone itself: Mismatch with germline at one junction end may stem from a read error. V gene TRBV5-1 combines with J gene TRBJ2-5; 7 nucleotides match TRBD2. The CDR3 length is 16 residues. CDR1 SGHRS and CDR2 YFSETQ come from the germline V gene. CDR3 DNA: TGCGCCAGCAGCTTGGCCTTAGGCGGGAGTAGAGGAAGGTTGGACTTC. Translation: CASSLALGGSRGRLDF.

The chain joins TRBV23-1 to TRBJ2-7; the match to TRBD2 covers 11 bases. TRBV23-1 is filed as an ORF, its function uncertain. CDR3 size: 19 residues. After removal of 0 bases from V and 0 bases from J, the junction contained 10 bases not matched to a gene. CDR3 region: CASSQSRTGGTSGSYEQYF. The CDR3 region has the DNA TGCGCCAGCAGTCAATCTAGGACAGGCGGGACTAGCGGCTCCTACGAGCAGTACTTC.

This clone is a singleton in its sample. The chain combines TRBV5-1 with TRBJ1-4; tentative D call: TRBD1 (5 bases). The CDR3 runs to 14 residues. Germline CDR1 reads SGHRS; CDR2 reads YFSETQ. V gave up 6 bases and J gave up 6 bases, with 15 bases separating them. CDR3 coding DNA: TGCGCCAGCAACCGAGTGGGGCTGGATGAAAAACTGTTTTTT. Its protein is CASNRVGLDEKLFF.

The V gene is TRBV4-1, the J gene TRBJ2-7; 12 bases match TRBD2. Per the germline V gene, CDR1 is MGHRA and CDR2 is YSYEKL. V lost 3 bases and J lost 2; bases outside the gene matches: 11. This CDR3 region has 18 residues. CDR3 region: CASSHRTSGTGRTYEQYF. The DNA for the CDR3 is TGCGCCAGCAGCCATAGGACTAGCGGGACCGGGAGAACCTACGAGCAGTACTTC.

V and J are TRBV7-2 and TRBJ1-2, with D unclear. Trimming took off 5 bases at V and 2 bases at J, with 15 bases between the two ends. Germline V gene lookup returns CDR1 SGHTA and CDR2 FQGNSA. CDR3 length: 15 amino acids. DNA for the CDR3: TGTGCCAGCAGCGTGACATTCGAACCGAACTATGGCTACACCTTC. Translated: CASSVTFEPNYGYTF.

V usage is TRBV4-1 and J usage is TRBJ1-3; D not certain. Trimming removed 1 base from V and 3 bases from J, with 7 bases in between. Germline-derived CDR1 and CDR2 are MGHRA and YSYEKL. This CDR3 has 14 amino acids. This CDR3 is CASSQGAVGNTIYF. The DNA for the CDR3 is TGCGCCAGCAGCCAAGGGGCAGTTGGAAACACCATATATTTT.

The gene calls are TRBV13 and TRBJ2-7; 7 nucleotides match TRBD1. V shed 5 bases and J 0 bases; nucleotides not matched to a gene: 13. The germline CDR1 and CDR2 sequences are PRHDT and FYEKMQ (reference sequence). The CDR3 sequence is 17 residues long. The CDR3 coding sequence is TGTGCCAGCAGCAAGAGACAGGGCCCCCGGAGCTCCTACGAGCAGTACTTC. It is translated as CASSKRQGPRSSYEQYF.

The chain carries TRBV15 and TRBJ2-1; D may be TRBD2 (6 bases). From germline, CDR1 is LNHNV and CDR2 YYDKDF (reference sequence). V was clipped by 3 bases and J by 0 bases, with 18 bases between them. The CDR3 is made up of 18 amino acids. CDR3 sequence: CATSRARGTSSSYNEQFF. The CDR3 nucleotides read TGTGCCACCAGCAGGGCCCGTGGGACTTCCAGCTCCTACAATGAGCAGTTCTTC. The full variable domain, its missing parts supplied by reference TRBV15 and TRBJ2-1, is DAMVIQNPRYQVTQFGKPVTLSCSQTLNHNVMYWYQQKSSQAPKLLFHYYDKDFNNEADTPDNFQSRRPNTSFCFLDIRSPGLGDTAMYLCATSRARGTSSSYNEQFFGPGTRLTVL.

On this clone: The same CDR3 is also encoded by other DNA sequences in this sample. This chain joins TRBV18 and TRBJ1-1; D remains ambiguous. CDR1 and CDR2 (germline): KGHSH, LQKENI. Deletions cut 1 base from V and 3 bases from J, with 6 bases between. This CDR3 is built from 13 residues. The CDR3 region has the DNA TGTGCCAGCTCACCACTGAGGGACACTGAAGCTTTCTTT. This sequence encodes CASSPLRDTEAFF.

J is TRBJ2-2 and V is TRBV11-3, with 13 bases fitting TRBD2. CDR3 length: 16 amino acids. Losses at the gene ends were 5 bases for V and 4 bases for J; bases not matched to a gene: 4. Germline V gives CDR1 SGHNT, CDR2 YENEEA. Here the CDR3 DNA reads TGTGCCAGCAGCCCCAGACTAGCGGGAGGCACCGGGGAGCTGTTTTTT. It is translated as CASSPRLAGGTGELFF. Filled out from reference TRBV11-3 and TRBJ2-2, the complete variable domain reads EAGVVQSPRYKIIEKKQPVAFWCNPISGHNTLYWYLQNLGQGPELLIRYENEEAVDDSQLPKDRFSAERLKGVDSTLKIQPAELGDSAVYLCASSPRLAGGTGELFFGEGSRLTVL.

V gene TRBV5-1 combines with J gene TRBJ2-3; a possible D gene is TRBD2 (5 bases). This CDR3 has 14 residues. Trimming took off 2 bases at V and 6 bases at J, with 13 bases between the two ends. The germline V gene encodes CDR1 SGHRS and CDR2 YFSETQ. This chain's CDR3 is CASSLTGNDDTQYF. The DNA of the CDR3 is TGCGCCAGCAGCTTAACCGGGAATGACGATACGCAGTATTTT.

The table lists this clone with a few counts. The rearrangement uses TRBV4-1 and TRBJ2-5, with D perhaps matching TRBD2 (6 bases). The V gene lost 1 base and the J gene lost 5 bases, with 11 bases spanning the gap. CDR3 length equals 14 residues. Per the germline V gene, CDR1 is MGHRA and CDR2 is YSYEKL. The CDR3 region is CASSQVRGWETQYF. The CDR3 DNA follows: TGCGCCAGCAGCCAAGTGCGGGGTTGGGAGACCCAGTACTTC.

The J gene is TRBJ1-1, the V gene TRBV4-3; D may be TRBD1 (6 bases). The germline V gene has CDR1 LGHNA and CDR2 YSLEER. This CDR3 spans 15 amino acids. The germline V and J ends were trimmed by 0 bases and 1 base, with 9 bases remaining between them. Written as DNA, the CDR3 is TGCGCCAGCAGCCAAGATACAGGGTCGAACACTGAAGCTTTCTTT. Translating it yields CASSQDTGSNTEAFF.

The chain uses TRBV19 and TRBJ1-5; D is unresolved. The CDR3 extends over 16 amino acids. The germline V and J ends were trimmed by 7 bases and 1 base, with 17 bases remaining between them. Germline V gene data show CDR1 as LNHDA and CDR2 as SQIVND (reference sequence). For the CDR3, the DNA is TGTGCCAGTAAAGAAAGTTCGGAGCTGAGCAATCAGCCCCAGCATTTT. It is translated as CASKESSELSNQPQHF. Filled out from reference TRBV19 and TRBJ1-5, the complete variable domain reads DGGITQSPKYLFRKEGQNVTLSCEQNLNHDAMYWYRQDPGQGLRLIYYSQIVNDFQKGDIAEGYSVSREKKESFPLTVTSAQKNPTAFYLCASKESSELSNQPQHFGDGTRLSIL.

This rearrangement joins TRBV10-3 to TRBJ1-1; D perhaps matches TRBD1 (6 bases). The V and J ends lost 2 bases and 7 bases respectively, with 11 bases between them. Germline CDR1 and CDR2: ENHRY and SYGVKD. The length of the CDR3 is 13 residues. DNA of the CDR3: TGTGCCATCAGTGAGCAGGGGCCTGTTGAAGCTTTCTTT. Translated, it gives CAISEQGPVEAFF.

The J gene is TRBJ2-3, the V gene TRBV2; D possibly corresponds to TRBD1 (5 bases). In germline, CDR1 is SNHLY, CDR2 FYNNEI. The CDR3 sequence is 15 residues long. Trimming shortened V by 4 bases and J by 5 bases, and 16 bases separated the two germline ends. The CDR3 region is CASSVDRRRGDTQYF. The CDR3 DNA sequence: TGTGCCAGCAGTGTGGATCGACGTAGGGGAGATACGCAGTATTTT.

V and J are TRBV5-1 and TRBJ2-3; D perhaps matches TRBD2 (6 bases). Germline CDR1 and CDR2: SGHRS and YFSETQ. This CDR3 region has 16 residues. V was shortened by 0 bases and J by 5 bases, with 16 bases between the two germline ends. This chain's CDR3 is CASSLALTGVEDTQYF. In nucleotides, the CDR3 is TGCGCCAGCAGCTTGGCCCTAACGGGAGTGGAAGATACGCAGTATTTT.

The V gene is TRBV6-5, the J gene TRBJ1-6, with 9 bases matching TRBD1. The CDR3 sequence is 15 residues long. CDR1 and CDR2 from the germline V gene are MNHEY and SVGAGI. V lost 5 bases, J lost 8 bases, and 7 bases stayed unmatched. The CDR3, as DNA: TGTGCCAGCAGTAGAGGGACAGGGTTTTATTCACCCCTCCACTTT. Translation: CASSRGTGFYSPLHF.

The V call is TRBV6-1, the J call TRBJ1-2; D is perhaps TRBD1 (6 bases). The CDR3 sequence is 14 residues long. Germline V gives CDR1 MNHNS, CDR2 SASEGT. Trimming took 5 bases from V and 2 from J, leaving 12 bases between them. This CDR3 reads CASSPGGGNYGYTF. DNA for the CDR3: TGTGCCAGCAGTCCGGGGGGCGGAAACTATGGCTACACCTTC.

J is TRBJ2-6 and V is TRBV5-4, with 10 bases identical to TRBD2. The CDR3 length is 20 residues. V lost 0 bases, J lost 0 bases, and 9 bases stayed unmatched. The germline CDR1 and CDR2 sequences are SGHNT and YYREEE (reference sequence). DNA of the CDR3: TGTGCCAGCAGCTTGGATAGGAGCGGGAGGGAGAGCTCTGGGGCCAACGTCCTGACTTTC. Translated: CASSLDRSGRESSGANVLTF.